The 5 T cell receptor beta chains listed next were all sequenced from one sample in a study of control samples from healthy donors and cancer patients. Clones were read by immunoSEQ multiplex PCR, and TCRdb kept only the in-frame ones, dropping some. The sample has some 120,000 clones, 80% to 95% seen once. Sequencing was performed on blood. Source of these receptors: a man between 18 and 29 years old in good health.

The CDR3 loop reads CASNLLSNYGYTF. The CDR3 region has the DNA TGTGCCAGCAACCTCCTGTCTAACTATGGCTACACCTTC. The V gene is TRBV2, the J gene TRBJ1-2; no firm D call. The CDR3 has 13 amino acids. Germline CDR1 SNHLY, CDR2 FYNNEI. Deletions cut 7 bases from V and 0 bases from J, with 9 bases between.

CDR3 sequence (DNA): TGCGCCAGCAGCTGGGACACAAACTATGGCTACACCTTC. Its translation is CASSWDTNYGYTF. The J gene is TRBJ1-2, the V gene TRBV5-1; possible D gene TRBD1, 6 bases. The CDR3 sequence is 13 residues long. V was clipped by 3 bases and J by 2 bases, with 8 bases between them. Germline V lookup: CDR1 SGHRS, CDR2 YFSETQ.

The chain links TRBV14 to TRBJ2-1, with D possibly TRBD2 on 6 matching bases. The V end lost 3 bases, the J end lost 4 bases, and 10 bases lay between the germline ends. CDR1 and CDR2 from the germline V gene are SGHDN and FVKESK. This CDR3 has 14 residues. CDR3 sequence (DNA): TGTGCCAGCAGCCAGCGGGGCCAGTACAATGAGCAGTTCTTC. Amino acids: CASSQRGQYNEQFF.

The chain links TRBV29-1 to TRBJ2-7; D unresolved. With 2 bases removed from V and 0 bases from J, the gap between germline ends came to 8 bases. Germline-derived CDR1 and CDR2 are SQVTM and ANQGSEA. The CDR3 loop spans 13 amino acids. CDR3 bases: TGCAGCGTTGAAACGGTAGACTCCTACGAGCAGTACTTC. It is translated as CSVETVDSYEQYF.

This clone turned up a few times. This chain joins TRBV5-4 and TRBJ1-5; the D is unclear. Germline V gene lookup returns CDR1 SGHNT and CDR2 YYREEE (reference sequence). V was shortened by 0 bases and J by 4 bases, with 5 bases between the two germline ends. The CDR3 loop spans 13 amino acids. The CDR3 DNA follows: TGTGCCAGCAGCTTGGGACTGAATCAGCCCCAGCATTTT. Protein: CASSLGLNQPQHF.